The 15 T cell receptor beta chains below were found in one sample sequenced in a study of early T cells in non-severe SARS-CoV-2 infection (dated by TCRdb to the early 2020s). The receptor library was made with 5' RACE. The instrument was a NextSeq 500. TCRdb cleaned the public reads at Q25 with fastp, built clones with MiXCR and kept in-frame beta chains. For every CDR3 protein sequence, its rows merge into one entry that carries the most common genes and DNA. The sample table lists fewer than 55,000 distinct CDR3 sequences, around 9.1% of them with a count of one. The leading ten clones occupy around 4% of the sample. The sequencing sample was made of whole blood. These receptors were taken from an adult who was a healthcare worker with PCR-confirmed SARS-CoV-2 infection or an uninfected control (not recorded which).

This clonotype was observed many times. The chain has TRBV7-2 and TRBJ2-7; the match to TRBD1 covers 10 bases. J lost 11 bases, V lost 0 bases, and 1 base had no gene match. The CDR3 covers 12 residues. Looked up from germline, CDR1 is SGHTA and CDR2 is FQGNSA. CDR3 residues: CASSLAGQGKYF. CDR3 in DNA: TGTGCCAGCAGCTTAGCGGGACAGGGGAAGTACTTC.

This clonotype was seen repeatedly, ten times or more. This rearrangement joins TRBV10-1 to TRBJ2-7; a weak D match, TRBD1 (6 bases). The CDR3 spans 11 residues. The germline V and J ends were trimmed by 9 bases and 3 bases, with 9 bases remaining between them. The V gene's germline CDR1 is WNHNN and CDR2 SYGVQD (reference sequence). In nucleotides, the CDR3 is TGCGCCAGTGGACAGTACTACGAGCAGTACTTC. Translation: CASGQYYEQYF.

This clonotype was seen many times. The rearrangement joins TRBV25-1 to TRBJ2-7, with D uncertain. This CDR3 has 11 residues. Trimming took 10 bases from V and 2 from J, leaving 9 bases between them. Germline loops: CDR1 MGHDK, CDR2 SYGVNS. The CDR3 protein is CATTGAYEQYF. In DNA, the CDR3 is TGTGCCACCACGGGCGCCTACGAGCAGTACTTC.

This clonotype was seen at least ten times. The chain has TRBV6-5 and TRBJ2-2, with a weak D call TRBD1 (5 bases). Germline V gives CDR1 MNHEY, CDR2 SVGAGI. The CDR3 is made up of 14 amino acids. Trimming left V 8 bases short and J 1 base short, with 11 bases between. The CDR3 region is CASEQGLNTGELFF. For the CDR3, the DNA is TGTGCCAGCGAGCAGGGATTGAACACCGGGGAGCTGTTTTTT.

For this clonotype: A single base separates this from a much larger clone, so it may be a read error. The chain carries TRBV19 and TRBJ2-7; D might be TRBD1 (6 bases). Germline V gene lookup returns CDR1 LNHDA and CDR2 SQIVND (reference sequence). This CDR3 is 13 amino acids long. V lost 8 bases, J lost 2 bases, and 13 bases lay in between. The chain's CDR3 is CASCVGTPYEQYF. CDR3 nucleotide sequence: TGTGCCAGTTGTGTGGGGACACCCTACGAGCAGTACTTC.

The chain links TRBV20-1 to TRBJ2-7, with 7 nucleotides matching TRBD2. The CDR3 runs to 12 residues. Trimming at V came to 6 bases and at J to 5 bases, leaving 7 bases not matched to a gene. Germline CDR1 DFQATT, CDR2 SNEGSKA (reference sequence). The CDR3 DNA reads as TGCAGTGCCTACCGGGGAGGGGACGAGCAGTACTTC. It is translated as CSAYRGGDEQYF.

The rearrangement joins TRBV20-1 to TRBJ2-3; D might be TRBD1 or TRBD2, each matching 5 bases. Germline CDR1 reads DFQATT; CDR2 reads SNEGSKA (reference sequence). The CDR3 contains 18 residues. V was trimmed by 4 bases and J by 2 bases, leaving 25 bases between them. In DNA form, the CDR3 reads TGCAGTGCTACAATCTCCGGGACCCCCTTAGGCGACACAGATACGCAGTATTTT. Its protein is CSATISGTPLGDTDTQYF.

This clonotype was seen many times. This rearrangement joins TRBV6-5 to TRBJ2-3; D unresolved. V lost 0 bases, J lost 6 bases, and 10 bases lay in between. The germline CDR1 and CDR2 sequences are MNHEY and SVGAGI. There are 14 residues in the CDR3. In DNA, the CDR3 is TGTGCCAGCAGTTACTCCGGGCCACAGGATACGCAGTATTTT. Amino acid sequence: CASSYSGPQDTQYF.

V usage is TRBV27 and J usage is TRBJ1-6, with D possibly being TRBD1 (5 bases). Per the germline V gene, CDR1 is MNHEY and CDR2 is SMNVEV (reference sequence). The length of the CDR3 is 15 residues. Trimming cost V 5 bases and J 10 bases, with 18 bases left between them. CDR3 in DNA: TGTGCCAGCAGTACGGGGCATTTGGGACTATCACCCCTCCACTTT. Its translation is CASSTGHLGLSPLHF.

This rearrangement joins TRBV7-9 to TRBJ2-6, with unresolved D. Deletions cut 1 base from V and 4 bases from J, with 8 bases between. The germline V gene encodes CDR1 SEHNR and CDR2 FQNEAQ (reference sequence). This CDR3 contains 15 residues. CDR3 DNA sequence: TGTGCCAGCAGCTTAGGCGGCGCCGGGGCCAACGTCCTGACTTTC. It yields the protein CASSLGGAGANVLTF.

This clonotype was detected many times. The CDR3 DNA reads TGTGCCAGCAGTTACTCGAATCTAGCGGGGGGGTTGGGTACGCAGTATTTT. Translating it yields CASSYSNLAGGLGTQYF. The rearrangement links TRBV6-5 to TRBJ2-3; 12 bases are a match to TRBD2. The CDR3 sequence is 17 residues long. Germline CDR1 reads MNHEY; CDR2 reads SVGAGI. V lost 0 bases to trimming and J lost 8 bases; unmatched junction nucleotides: 9.

In its sample, this clonotype was seen many times. The rearrangement joins TRBV12-3 or TRBV12-4 to TRBJ1-5; TRBD1 matches 8 bases. J gave up 1 base and V 5 bases, and 4 bases lay outside the gene matches. CDR3 size: 15 residues. Here the CDR3 DNA reads TGTGCCAGCAGTCTATGGACAGGGAGCAATCAGCCCCAGCATTTT. Translation: CASSLWTGSNQPQHF.

The chain uses TRBV5-6 and TRBJ2-7; TRBD1 might be the D (7 bases). The CDR3 is made up of 15 amino acids. Germline V gene lookup returns CDR1 SGHDT and CDR2 YYEEEE. V was trimmed by 0 bases and J by 2 bases, leaving 12 bases between them. The CDR3 here is CASSLAAGGPYEQYF. CDR3 DNA: TGTGCCAGCAGCTTGGCCGCAGGGGGGCCCTACGAGCAGTACTTC. The full variable domain, with the rest looked up from reference TRBV5-6 and TRBJ2-7, is DAGVTQSPTHLIKTRGQQVTLRCSPKSGHDTVSWYQQALGQGPQFIFQYYEEEERQRGNFPDRFSGHQFPNYSSELNVNALLLGDSALYLCASSLAAGGPYEQYFGPGTRLTVT.

This clonotype was detected ten times or more. The rearrangement uses TRBV7-2 and TRBJ2-5, with 7 positions matching TRBD2. The CDR3 is made up of 14 amino acids. Unmatched junction bases numbered 3, after V lost 0 bases and J lost 5 bases. Germline V gene sequence: CDR1 SGHTA, CDR2 FQGNSA. CDR3 sequence reads: CASSLAGGVETQYF. The CDR3 coding sequence is TGTGCCAGCAGCTTAGCGGGAGGGGTGGAGACCCAGTACTTC.

This clonotype was observed at least ten times. V gene TRBV30 combines with J gene TRBJ2-1; D uncertain. The CDR3 is 10 amino acids. Trimming took off 0 bases at V and 7 bases at J, with 1 base between the two ends. The germline V gene has CDR1 GTSNPN and CDR2 SVGIG (reference sequence). The CDR3 nucleotides read TGTGCCTGGAGTGTAAATGAGCAGTTCTTC. It translates to CAWSVNEQFF.